One and the same sample provided the 15 T cell receptor beta chains below, sequenced in a study of control samples from healthy donors and cancer patients. Assay: immunoSEQ multiplex PCR; the TCRdb copy retains only in-frame clones and omits some. This sample has just under 75,000 clones, with roughly 84% found just once. Sequencing used blood. The receptor set was obtained from a woman between 45 and 60 years old in good health.

In the case of this clone: This specimen includes other DNA sequences encoding the same CDR3. This chain joins TRBV5-1 and TRBJ2-1; possibly TRBD1 for D (6 bases). V was clipped by 4 bases and J by 0 bases, with 8 bases between them. The CDR3 spans 14 residues. From germline, CDR1 is SGHRS and CDR2 YFSETQ. CDR3 sequence: CASSLGGSYNEQFF. The CDR3 DNA sequence: TGCGCCAGCAGCCTAGGGGGCTCCTACAATGAGCAGTTCTTC.

The gene calls are TRBV7-6 and TRBJ1-3; D is uncertain. Trimming pared 1 base from V and 0 bases from J, leaving 7 bases between. The V gene's germline CDR1 is SGHVS and CDR2 FNYEAQ. The CDR3 has 15 residues. The CDR3 DNA reads TGTGCCAGCAGCTTAGACGCGTTCTCTGGAAACACCATATATTTT. Translated: CASSLDAFSGNTIYF.

The CDR3 DNA sequence: TGTGCCAGCAGCGACACCGGGACACTCAATGAGCAGTTCTTC. It translates to CASSDTGTLNEQFF. The chain carries TRBV5-4 and TRBJ2-1; the D gene is possibly TRBD1 (6 bases). Trimming took off 4 bases at V and 6 bases at J, with 14 bases between the two ends. Per germline, CDR1 SGHNT and CDR2 YYREEE (reference sequence). The CDR3 has 14 residues.

V and J are TRBV5-4 and TRBJ1-2; possibly TRBD1 for D (6 bases). The CDR3 is made up of 14 amino acids. Deletions cut 4 bases from V and 3 bases from J, with 13 bases between. Germline V CDR1 and CDR2: SGHNT, YYREEE (reference sequence). CDR3 bases: TGTGCCAGCAGCCGGCAGGGGACGGACTATGGCTACACCTTC. Its protein product is CASSRQGTDYGYTF.

The V gene is TRBV12-1, the J gene TRBJ1-1; whether TRBD1, the table's D call, matches the DNA was not checked. TRBV12-1 is deemed a pseudogene. The CDR3 has 14 residues. The CDR3 DNA reads as TGTGCCAGCAGCCCACCCCACAGTACGAGTGAAGCTTTCTTT. This gives the protein CASSPPHSTSEAFF.

Details on this clone: A junction end diverges from the germline sequence, so it may reflect a read error. The J gene is TRBJ1-5, the V gene TRBV23-1; the D gene is possibly TRBD1 (5 bases). TRBV23-1 is given ORF status, its function remaining uncertain. The CDR3 has 15 amino acids. Here the CDR3 reads CASIPTGTVHQPQHF. In nucleotides, the CDR3 is TGCGCCAGCATCCCCACCGGGACGGTCCATCAACCCCAGCATTTT.

The rearrangement joins TRBV28 to TRBJ2-3, with 8 nucleotides matching TRBD2. Unmatched junction bases numbered 12, after V lost 3 bases and J lost 1 base. The CDR3 is 18 residues long. Germline CDR1 is MDHEN and CDR2 is SYDVKM. The CDR3 coding sequence is TGTGCCAGCAGTTTTCCCAGCGGGAGTGGTTGGGGCACAGATACGCAGTATTTT. It is translated as CASSFPSGSGWGTDTQYF.

The rearrangement joins TRBV9 to TRBJ2-6; 9 positions agree with TRBD1. This CDR3 contains 18 residues. Trimming took 2 bases from V and 2 from J; bases not matched to a gene: 8. Germline-derived CDR1 and CDR2 are SGDLS and YYNGEE. The CDR3 nucleotides read TGTGCCAGCAGCGTGACCGGGACAGGGAATCCTGGGGCCAACGTCCTGACTTTC. This sequence encodes CASSVTGTGNPGANVLTF.

The chain recombines TRBV5-3 with TRBJ2-3; D not resolved. TRBV5-3 is an open reading frame, and its role is uncertain. The CDR3 contains 15 residues. Trimming shortened V by 4 bases and J by 3 bases, and 15 bases separated the two germline ends. CDR3 nucleotide sequence: TGTGCCAGAAGCGGAGCACCTTGTATGACAGATACGCAGTATTTT. Translated, it gives CARSGAPCMTDTQYF.

This rearrangement joins TRBV12-3 or TRBV12-4 to TRBJ1-6; D uncertain. There are 12 residues in the CDR3. With 6 bases removed from V and 8 bases from J, the gap between germline ends came to 8 bases. CDR3 sequence reads: CASSGRDSPLHF. In DNA, the CDR3 is TGTGCCAGCAGCGGGAGGGATTCACCCCTCCACTTT.

This chain joins TRBV5-4 and TRBJ2-5; maybe TRBD1 (6 bases). Trimming left V 2 bases short and J 3 bases short, with 11 bases between. Germline CDR1 SGHNT, CDR2 YYREEE (reference sequence). This CDR3 has 14 amino acids. CDR3 protein: CASSLENREETQYF. Here the CDR3 DNA reads TGTGCCAGCAGCTTAGAAAACAGGGAAGAGACCCAGTACTTC.

The genes are TRBV15 and TRBJ2-1; TRBD2 matches at 7 bases. Germline V gene sequence: CDR1 LNHNV, CDR2 YYDKDF (reference sequence). V dropped 3 bases and J dropped 9; count of bases not matched to a gene: 20. The CDR3 has 18 residues. The CDR3 DNA reads as TGTGCCACCAGCAGGGGCGGGGCGAGTAGCGGGCCTAGGGGTGAGCAGTTCTTC. Its translation is CATSRGGASSGPRGEQFF.

V usage is TRBV4-2 and J usage is TRBJ2-2; 14 bases are shared with TRBD2. V trimming: 4 bases; J trimming: 4 bases; junction bases outside the gene matches: 2. The CDR3 consists of 16 residues. CDR1 is LGHNA and CDR2 is YNFKEQ in the germline V gene. CDR3 protein: CASSPGLAGVTGELFF. CDR3 bases: TGTGCCAGCAGCCCGGGACTAGCGGGAGTCACCGGGGAGCTGTTTTTT.

The rearrangement links TRBV4-2 to TRBJ1-6; D possibly corresponds to TRBD1 (5 bases). This CDR3 has 15 amino acids. Germline lookup yields CDR1 LGHNA and CDR2 YNFKEQ. V dropped 0 bases and J dropped 13 bases, with 16 bases sitting between them. The CDR3 protein is CASSQDRQGGNPLHF. In DNA form, the CDR3 reads TGTGCCAGCAGCCAAGATCGGCAGGGAGGCAACCCCCTCCACTTT.

This chain joins TRBV27 and TRBJ2-7, with a tentative D call TRBD2 (6 bases). The CDR3 sequence is 14 residues long. Germline CDR1 and CDR2: MNHEY and SMNVEV (reference sequence). The V and J ends lost 4 bases and 6 bases respectively, with 16 bases between them. The CDR3 DNA reads as TGTGCCAGCAGTTCCCAGGGACTGGTCTGCGAGCAGTACTTC. This codes for CASSSQGLVCEQYF.